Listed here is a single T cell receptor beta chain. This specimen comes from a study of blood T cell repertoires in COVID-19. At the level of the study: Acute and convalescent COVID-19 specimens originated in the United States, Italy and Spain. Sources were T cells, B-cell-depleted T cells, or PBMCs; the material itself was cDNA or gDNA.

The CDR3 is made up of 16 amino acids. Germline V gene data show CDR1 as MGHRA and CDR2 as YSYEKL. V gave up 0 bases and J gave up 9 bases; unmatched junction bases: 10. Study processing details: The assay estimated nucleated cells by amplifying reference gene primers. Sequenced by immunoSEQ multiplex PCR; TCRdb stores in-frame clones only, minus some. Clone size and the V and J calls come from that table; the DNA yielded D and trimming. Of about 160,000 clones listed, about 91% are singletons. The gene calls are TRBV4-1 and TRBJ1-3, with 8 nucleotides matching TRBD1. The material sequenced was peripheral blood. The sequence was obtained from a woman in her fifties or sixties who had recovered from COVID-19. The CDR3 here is CASSQDQRTGLGTIYF. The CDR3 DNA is TGCGCCAGCAGCCAAGACCAAAGGACAGGGTTAGGCACCATATATTTT.